The 30 T cell receptor beta chains given below trace back to one sample, sequenced in a study of CD4 T cell repertoires and nickel. TCRdb independently ran MiXCR on the RT-PCR reads; one entry per CDR3 protein. The sample carries under 400 distinct CDR3 sequences, over 55% recorded once. Sequencing was done on a sample of CD4+ T cells from blood, not recorded whether cultured. The receptors were sampled from a human donor in a nickel allergy study, with or without nickel allergy (not recorded which). It is not recorded whether this sample comes from one donor or several.

The chain carries TRBV4-3 and TRBJ2-3, with D perhaps TRBD1 (6 bases). Per the germline V gene, CDR1 is LGHNA and CDR2 is YSLEER. V was cut by 0 bases and J by 4 bases, with 8 bases left in between. The CDR3 is 14 amino acids. The CDR3 loop reads CASSQEAGADTQYF. CDR3 nucleotide sequence: TGCGCCAGCAGCCAAGAAGCAGGGGCAGATACGCAGTATTTT.

The chain joins TRBV18 to TRBJ1-3; TRBD1 matches at 7 bases. The V segment lost 5 bases and the J segment 1 base; nucleotides outside the gene matches: 11. From germline, CDR1 is KGHSH and CDR2 LQKENI. CDR3 length equals 17 residues. CDR3 in DNA: TGTGCCAGCTCATCCGACAGGGCAGCGTTTTCTGGAAACACCATATATTTT. Protein product: CASSSDRAAFSGNTIYF.

The rearrangement links TRBV4-3 to TRBJ1-4; maybe TRBD1 (6 bases). This CDR3 region has 16 residues. Germline CDR1 reads LGHNA; CDR2 reads YSLEER. The germline V and J ends were trimmed by 0 bases and 3 bases, with 11 bases remaining between them. In DNA, the CDR3 is TGCGCCAGCAGCCAAGATTGGAGGGGGGCTAATGAAAAACTGTTTTTT. This encodes CASSQDWRGANEKLFF.

The gene calls are TRBV3-1 and TRBJ1-2; 11 bases are shared with TRBD1. The CDR3 sequence is 15 residues long. Losses at the gene ends were 2 bases for V and 8 bases for J; bases not matched to a gene: 7. The germline CDR1 and CDR2 sequences are LGHDT and YNNKEL (reference sequence). For the CDR3, the DNA is TGTGCCAGCAGCCAACCGGGACAGGGGGTTGAAGGCTACACCTTC. Its translation is CASSQPGQGVEGYTF.

This chain joins TRBV4-2 and TRBJ2-3; perhaps TRBD2 as D (6 bases). CDR1 is LGHNA and CDR2 is YNFKEQ in the germline V gene. The CDR3 has 16 amino acids. The V end was cut by 0 bases, the J end by 1 base, with 11 bases between. CDR3 in amino acids: CASSQDKASGTDTQYF. The CDR3 DNA sequence: TGTGCCAGCAGCCAAGATAAAGCTAGCGGCACAGATACGCAGTATTTT.

V gene TRBV2 combines with J gene TRBJ2-3, with D perhaps TRBD1 (5 bases). CDR1 and CDR2 from the germline V gene are SNHLY and FYNNEI. Trimming left V 5 bases short and J 1 base short, with 13 bases between. This CDR3 spans 15 amino acids. The CDR3 protein is CASSFDSLRTDTQYF. CDR3 nucleotide sequence: TGTGCCAGCAGTTTCGACAGCCTGCGCACAGATACGCAGTATTTT.

The chain carries TRBV20-1 and TRBJ2-7; TRBD1 matches 10 bases. The CDR3 consists of 14 residues. The germline gives CDR1 DFQATT, CDR2 SNEGSKA (reference sequence). V gave up 5 bases and J gave up 5 bases; unmatched junction bases: 9. CDR3 bases: TGCAGTGCTCGTGCCGGGACAGGGGTCCACGAGCAGTACTTC. It codes for CSARAGTGVHEQYF.

V and J are TRBV2 and TRBJ2-3; D gene unclear. With 2 bases removed from V and 5 bases from J, the gap between germline ends came to 17 bases. The germline CDR1 and CDR2 sequences are SNHLY and FYNNEI. The length of the CDR3 is 16 residues. The CDR3 region is CASSELSGPAVDTQYF. The CDR3 bases are TGTGCCAGCAGTGAACTTTCAGGCCCCGCCGTAGATACGCAGTATTTT. Full variable domain (rest looked up from reference TRBV2 and TRBJ2-3): EPEVTQTPSHQVTQMGQEVILRCVPISNHLYFYWYRQILGQKVEFLVSFYNNEISEKSEIFDDQFSVERPDGSNFTLKIRSTKLEDSAMYFCASSELSGPAVDTQYFGPGTRLTVL.

The V gene is TRBV6-6, the J gene TRBJ2-3, with TRBD2 matching 8 bases. CDR1 is MNHNY, CDR2 SVGAGI, per germline (reference sequence). The CDR3 sequence is 16 residues long. V dropped 4 bases and J dropped 0; count of bases not matched to a gene: 6. CDR3 sequence reads: CASSSIAGLSTDTQYF. CDR3 nucleotides: TGTGCCAGCAGTTCAATAGCGGGGCTCAGCACAGATACGCAGTATTTT.

In this sample, this clonotype turned up a few times. The J gene is TRBJ2-7, the V gene TRBV2; 7 nucleotides line up with TRBD1. The CDR3 is 13 residues long. CDR1 and CDR2 from the germline V gene are SNHLY and FYNNEI. V trimming: 6 bases; J trimming: 3 bases; junction bases outside the gene matches: 5. The CDR3 DNA reads as TGTGCCAGCAGAACGGACAGGAACTACGAGCAGTACTTC. It yields the protein CASRTDRNYEQYF.

V and J are TRBV30 and TRBJ2-1; D ambiguous. Germline assignment: CDR1 GTSNPN and CDR2 SVGIG (reference sequence). The CDR3 runs 11 residues. The V end was cut by 1 base, the J end by 8 bases, with 6 bases between. For the CDR3, the DNA is TGTGCCTGGAGTGGTCGGGATGAGCAGTTCTTC. Protein: CAWSGRDEQFF.

This clonotype came up once. The rearrangement links TRBV4-2 to TRBJ1-1, with no clear D. Germline values: CDR1 LGHNA, CDR2 YNFKEQ. Trimming cost V 0 bases and J 4 bases, with 12 bases left between them. The CDR3 sequence is 15 residues long. Here the CDR3 reads CASSQELRGGTEAFF. In DNA form, the CDR3 reads TGTGCCAGCAGCCAAGAGCTACGGGGTGGCACTGAAGCTTTCTTT.

V usage is TRBV20-1 and J usage is TRBJ2-1; D unclear. Per the germline V gene, CDR1 is DFQATT and CDR2 is SNEGSKA (reference sequence). V lost 3 bases and J lost 6, with 12 bases in between. The CDR3 sequence is 13 residues long. The CDR3 nucleotides are TGCAGTGCTAGTGTCGCCCGCCCCAATGAGCAGTTCTTC. This codes for CSASVARPNEQFF.

CDR3 DNA sequence: TGTGCCAGCAGCCCTTCTAGCGGGGGCGCCGTAAGGACAGATACGCAGTATTTT. This encodes CASSPSSGGAVRTDTQYF. This sequence joins TRBV7-9 and TRBJ2-3; 10 bases fit TRBD2. Germline CDR1 SEHNR, CDR2 FQNEAQ (reference sequence). The CDR3 extends over 18 amino acids. Unmatched junction bases numbered 14, after V lost 5 bases and J lost 3 bases.

The rearrangement uses TRBV7-9 and TRBJ2-6, with D hard to call. From germline, CDR1 is SEHNR and CDR2 FQNEAQ (reference sequence). V lost 0 bases, J lost 0 bases, and 3 bases lay in between. The CDR3 loop spans 15 amino acids. This chain's CDR3 is CASSLAGSGANVLTF. The CDR3 DNA follows: TGTGCCAGCAGCTTAGCAGGCTCTGGGGCCAACGTCCTGACTTTC.

CDR3 amino acids: CASSLSGVDPYSNTEAFF. The CDR3 DNA follows: TGTGCCAGCAGTTTATCGGGGGTTGACCCTTACTCGAACACTGAAGCTTTCTTT. This rearrangement joins TRBV27 to TRBJ1-1, with D possibly being TRBD1 (5 bases). The V end lost 0 bases, the J end lost 1 base, and 18 bases lay between the germline ends. The CDR3 runs to 18 residues. Germline loops: CDR1 MNHEY, CDR2 SMNVEV (reference sequence).

The gene calls are TRBV4-2 and TRBJ2-4; the D is unclear. This CDR3 has 18 amino acids. Between the trimmed V and J ends, which lost 1 base and 0 bases, there was a span of 16 bases. Germline V gives CDR1 LGHNA, CDR2 YNFKEQ. Here the CDR3 DNA reads TGTGCCAGCAGCCAAGGGGCCGGGCAACAGCTAGCCAAAAACATTCAGTACTTC. Its protein product is CASSQGAGQQLAKNIQYF.

There are a few counts of this clonotype. The gene calls are TRBV5-1 and TRBJ1-1, with unresolved D. The CDR3 covers 15 residues. V was pared by 3 bases and J by 1 base, with 13 bases between. CDR1 and CDR2 (germline): SGHRS, YFSETQ. CDR3 residues: CASSSPSEGNTEAFF. CDR3 bases: TGCGCCAGCAGCTCCCCGAGTGAGGGGAACACTGAAGCTTTCTTT.

The chain couples TRBV6-6 to TRBJ1-5, with 7 bases matching TRBD1. Germline CDR1 is MNHNY and CDR2 is SVGAGI (reference sequence). CDR3 length: 14 amino acids. V lost 6 bases, J lost 7 bases, and 9 bases stayed unmatched. The CDR3 protein is CASRTGVYGQPQHF. DNA of the CDR3: TGTGCCAGCAGAACAGGGGTGTACGGCCAGCCCCAGCATTTT.

This clonotype has only a few counts. The chain links TRBV20-1 to TRBJ1-1, with a weak D call TRBD1 (6 bases). Trimming stripped 1 base from V and 1 base from J, with 19 bases between. From germline, CDR1 is DFQATT and CDR2 SNEGSKA (reference sequence). This CDR3 comprises 17 residues. CDR3 amino acids: CSARGLGGPGQNTEAFF. The CDR3 bases are TGCAGTGCTAGAGGACTAGGGGGGCCAGGTCAGAACACTGAAGCTTTCTTT.

This clonotype appeared a few times. The chain has TRBV20-1 and TRBJ2-3; the D gene is possibly TRBD1 (5 bases). Germline values: CDR1 DFQATT, CDR2 SNEGSKA (reference sequence). The CDR3 runs 15 residues. V was pared by 0 bases and J by 0 bases, with 10 bases between. The CDR3 nucleotides are TGCAGTGCTAGAGATTGGGGCGCCAGCACAGATACGCAGTATTTT. Its translation is CSARDWGASTDTQYF.

The table lists this clonotype with a count of one. V usage is TRBV6-2 or TRBV6-3 and J usage is TRBJ2-2, with 8 bases matching TRBD1. Germline V gene lookup returns CDR1 MNHEY and CDR2 SVGEGT. This CDR3 region has 17 residues. Trimming cost V 8 bases and J 3 bases; bases outside gene matches: 14. The CDR3: CASRDPPGGRDTGELFF. For the CDR3, the DNA is TGTGCCAGCCGTGATCCTCCAGGGGGCAGAGACACCGGGGAGCTGTTTTTT.

The rearrangement links TRBV11-1 to TRBJ2-4, with D possibly TRBD2 on 5 matching bases. Germline values: CDR1 SGHAT, CDR2 FQDESV (reference sequence). The CDR3 extends over 18 amino acids. The V end lost 5 bases, the J end lost 0 bases, and 20 bases lay between the germline ends. CDR3 loop: CASSRRPGSALAKNIQYF. The CDR3 region has the DNA TGTGCCAGCAGCCGGCGGCCGGGGAGTGCCTTAGCCAAAAACATTCAGTACTTC.

This chain links TRBV28 with TRBJ2-3; D is ambiguous. Trimming removed 11 bases at V and 0 bases at J, with 12 bases between. CDR1 and CDR2 from the germline V gene are MDHEN and SYDVKM. The CDR3 has 13 residues. CDR3 residues: CAVRAPSTDTQYF. The CDR3 DNA sequence: TGTGCCGTAAGGGCTCCTAGCACAGATACGCAGTATTTT.

The chain employs TRBV6-5 and TRBJ2-5; TRBD2 matches 8 bases. The V segment lost 6 bases and the J segment 3 bases; nucleotides outside the gene matches: 6. In germline, CDR1 is MNHEY, CDR2 SVGAGI. The CDR3 covers 14 residues. Here the CDR3 reads CASRGRSGEETQYF. Written as DNA, the CDR3 is TGTGCCAGCAGAGGTCGTAGCGGGGAAGAGACCCAGTACTTC.

The CDR3 is CSVAFRRASYEQYF. CDR3 bases: TGCAGCGTTGCCTTTCGAAGGGCTAGCTACGAGCAGTACTTC. The chain has TRBV29-1 and TRBJ2-7; D is ambiguous. V lost 4 bases to trimming and J lost 3 bases, with 16 bases between them. Germline assignment: CDR1 SQVTM and CDR2 ANQGSEA. The CDR3 covers 14 residues.

The genes are TRBV7-2 and TRBJ2-2, with 7 bases matching TRBD1. The CDR3 consists of 15 residues. Germline-derived CDR1 and CDR2 are SGHTA and FQGNSA. The J segment lost 4 bases and the V segment lost 3 bases, leaving 5 bases of the junction unmatched. The CDR3 DNA is TGTGCCAGCAGCTTTGGGACAGTTCCCACCGGGGAGCTGTTTTTT. Its protein is CASSFGTVPTGELFF.

This clonotype has a handful of counts. The genes are TRBV28 and TRBJ2-7; TRBD1 matches 9 bases. This CDR3 is built from 12 residues. The germline gives CDR1 MDHEN, CDR2 SYDVKM. Unmatched junction bases numbered 5, after V lost 8 bases and J lost 6 bases. This chain's CDR3 is CASLGQGSEQYF. The DNA for the CDR3 is TGTGCCAGCTTGGGACAGGGATCCGAGCAGTACTTC.

CDR3 sequence (DNA): TGCAGTGCTAAGTCGACGGGTGTGAACACTGAAGCTTTCTTT. This gives the protein CSAKSTGVNTEAFF. The V call is TRBV20-1, the J call TRBJ1-1; no firm D call. Germline V gene data show CDR1 as DFQATT and CDR2 as SNEGSKA (reference sequence). CDR3 length: 14 residues. The V end was cut by 4 bases, the J end by 0 bases, with 12 bases between.

This rearrangement joins TRBV7-3 to TRBJ2-1, with D uncertain. Germline assignment: CDR1 SGHTA and CDR2 FQGTGA. CDR3 length: 14 residues. Trimming took 5 bases from V and 0 from J, leaving 8 bases between them. CDR3 residues: CASSRVGSYNEQFF. CDR3 nucleotides: TGTGCCAGCAGCCGAGTGGGCTCCTACAATGAGCAGTTCTTC.